One sample yielded the 8 T cell receptor beta chains listed below, sequenced in a study of blood T cell repertoires in COVID-19. TCRdb keeps only in-frame clones here, not all; method: immunoSEQ multiplex PCR. The sample includes approximately 140,000 clones, about four fifths of them seen just once. Sequenced material: peripheral blood. These receptors all come from a man between 65 and 80 years old with acute or convalescent COVID-19.

At least ten counts were recorded for this clone. The chain links TRBV19 to TRBJ2-2; a possible D gene is TRBD2 (5 bases). Germline V gene data show CDR1 as LNHDA and CDR2 as SQIVND (reference sequence). V was pared by 4 bases and J by 7 bases, with 22 bases between. The CDR3 covers 17 residues. In DNA, the CDR3 is TGTGCCAGTAGTAAGAACATTCCCGGGATGCGGAACGGGGAGCTGTTTTTT. Its protein product is CASSKNIPGMRNGELFF.

The CDR3 DNA is TGTGCCAGCAGTGAGACGGGGGGCCCAGATACGCAGTATTTT. This encodes CASSETGGPDTQYF. The chain uses TRBV2 and TRBJ2-3, with D perhaps TRBD2 (7 bases). Germline V gene lookup returns CDR1 SNHLY and CDR2 FYNNEI. CDR3 length: 14 amino acids. Trimming stripped 3 bases from V and 4 bases from J, with 11 bases between.

This chain joins TRBV9 and TRBJ2-1, with a tentative D call TRBD2 (6 bases). The length of the CDR3 is 15 residues. The V gene's germline CDR1 is SGDLS and CDR2 YYNGEE. With 0 bases removed from V and 6 bases from J, the gap between germline ends came to 13 bases. CDR3 bases: TGTGCCAGCAGCGTAGTCATCGGGGGTTCCAATGAGCAGTTCTTC. Translated, it gives CASSVVIGGSNEQFF. Complete variable domain (other parts from reference TRBV9 and TRBJ2-1): DSGVTQTPKHLITATGQRVTLRCSPRSGDLSVYWYQQSLDQGLQFLIQYYNGEERAKGNILERFSAQQFPDLHSELNLSSLELGDSALYFCASSVVIGGSNEQFFGPGTRLTVL.

The rearrangement links TRBV7-3 to TRBJ2-5; the D is unclear. Trimming cost V 2 bases and J 5 bases, with 9 bases left between them. The CDR3 loop spans 13 amino acids. Germline CDR1 SGHTA, CDR2 FQGTGA. Here the CDR3 reads CASSLGRWETQYF. The CDR3 bases are TGTGCCAGCAGCTTAGGCAGGTGGGAGACCCAGTACTTC.

Many counts were recorded for this clone. The chain combines TRBV11-2 with TRBJ1-4; tentative D call: TRBD1 (6 bases). The germline V and J ends were trimmed by 0 bases and 8 bases, with 7 bases remaining between them. Germline V CDR1 and CDR2: SGHAT, FQNNGV. The CDR3 spans 13 residues. CDR3 loop: CASSLERGEKLFF. The CDR3 DNA follows: TGTGCCAGCAGCTTAGAAAGGGGGGAAAAACTGTTTTTT.

This clone was seen a single time. The genes are TRBV19 and TRBJ1-4; 7 bases are shared with TRBD1. Germline CDR1 and CDR2: LNHDA and SQIVND (reference sequence). The CDR3 has 12 amino acids. Germline trimming cut 6 bases from V and 7 bases from J; bases unmatched to any gene: 2. CDR3 sequence reads: CASSRDSEKLFF. DNA of the CDR3: TGTGCCAGTAGCCGGGACAGTGAAAAACTGTTTTTT. The full variable domain, completed using reference TRBV19 and TRBJ1-4, is DGGITQSPKYLFRKEGQNVTLSCEQNLNHDAMYWYRQDPGQGLRLIYYSQIVNDFQKGDIAEGYSVSREKKESFPLTVTSAQKNPTAFYLCASSRDSEKLFFGSGTQLSVL.

This chain connects TRBV27 to TRBJ1-1, with 9 positions matching TRBD1. After removal of 4 bases from V and 3 bases from J, the junction contained 3 bases not matched to a gene. Germline CDR1 and CDR2: MNHEY and SMNVEV (reference sequence). The CDR3 is made up of 14 amino acids. CDR3 sequence (DNA): TGTGCCAGCAGTTCCGGACAGGGGTACACTGAAGCTTTCTTT. Protein sequence: CASSSGQGYTEAFF.

CDR3 bases: TGTGCCAGCAGCTTAGGGGTCGGCCAGGGGTATGAGCAGTTCTTC. Translation: CASSLGVGQGYEQFF. The chain joins TRBV11-2 to TRBJ2-1, with D maybe TRBD1 (6 bases). The ends were cut back, 1 base at V and 8 bases at J, with 15 bases in the middle. In germline, CDR1 is SGHAT, CDR2 FQNNGV. This CDR3 is built from 15 residues. The complete variable domain, with remaining parts taken from reference TRBV11-2 and TRBJ2-1, reads EAGVAQSPRYKIIEKRQSVAFWCNPISGHATLYWYQQILGQGPKLLIQFQNNGVVDDSQLPKDRFSAERLKGVDSTLKIQPAKLEDSAVYLCASSLGVGQGYEQFFGPGTRLTVL.